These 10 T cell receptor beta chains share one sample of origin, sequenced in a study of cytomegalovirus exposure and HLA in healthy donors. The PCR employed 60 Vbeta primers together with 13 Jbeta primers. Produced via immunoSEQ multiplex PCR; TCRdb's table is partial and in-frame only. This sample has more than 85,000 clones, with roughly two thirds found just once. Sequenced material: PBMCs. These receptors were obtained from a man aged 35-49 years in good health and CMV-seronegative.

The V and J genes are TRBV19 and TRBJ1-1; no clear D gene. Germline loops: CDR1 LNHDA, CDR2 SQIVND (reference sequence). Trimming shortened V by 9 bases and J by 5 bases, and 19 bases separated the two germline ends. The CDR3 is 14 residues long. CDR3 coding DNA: TGTGCCAGCACCACCGGACGGGGAGAGACTGAAGCTTTCTTT. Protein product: CASTTGRGETEAFF.

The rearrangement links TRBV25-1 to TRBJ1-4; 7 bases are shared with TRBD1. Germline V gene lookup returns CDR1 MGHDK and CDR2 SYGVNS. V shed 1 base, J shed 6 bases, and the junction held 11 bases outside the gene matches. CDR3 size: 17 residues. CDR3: CASSESLIRGDDEKLFF. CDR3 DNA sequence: TGTGCCAGCAGTGAATCCTTAATCAGGGGGGACGATGAAAAACTGTTTTTT.

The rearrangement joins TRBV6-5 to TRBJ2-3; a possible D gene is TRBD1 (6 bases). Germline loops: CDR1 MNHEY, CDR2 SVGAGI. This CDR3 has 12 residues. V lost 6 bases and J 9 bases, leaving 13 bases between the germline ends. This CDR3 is CASRSWDKTQYF. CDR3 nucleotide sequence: TGTGCCAGCAGGTCGTGGGACAAGACGCAGTATTTT.

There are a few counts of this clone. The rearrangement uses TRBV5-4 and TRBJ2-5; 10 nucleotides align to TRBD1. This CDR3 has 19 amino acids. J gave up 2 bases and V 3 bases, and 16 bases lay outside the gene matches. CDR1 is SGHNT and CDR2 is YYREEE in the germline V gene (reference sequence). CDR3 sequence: CASSSTGTGAPVSQETQYF. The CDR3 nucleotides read TGTGCCAGCAGCTCTACCGGGACAGGGGCTCCCGTTAGTCAAGAGACCCAGTACTTC.

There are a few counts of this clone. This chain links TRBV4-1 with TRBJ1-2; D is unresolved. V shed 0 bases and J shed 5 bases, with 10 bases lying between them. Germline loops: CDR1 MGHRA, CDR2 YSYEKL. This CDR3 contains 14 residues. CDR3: CASSQDLLGYGYTF. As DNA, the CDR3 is TGCGCCAGCAGCCAAGATCTTCTCGGGTATGGCTACACCTTC.

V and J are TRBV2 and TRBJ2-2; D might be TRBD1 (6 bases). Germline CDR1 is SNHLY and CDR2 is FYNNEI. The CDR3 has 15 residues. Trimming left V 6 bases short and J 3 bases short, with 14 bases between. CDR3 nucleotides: TGTGCCAGCAGGGGAACAGGGTATTACACCGGGGAGCTGTTTTTT. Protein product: CASRGTGYYTGELFF.

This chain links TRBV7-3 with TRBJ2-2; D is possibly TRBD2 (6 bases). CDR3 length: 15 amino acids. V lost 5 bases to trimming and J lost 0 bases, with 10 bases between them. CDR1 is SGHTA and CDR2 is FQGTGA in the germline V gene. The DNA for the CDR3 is TGTGCCAGCAGCCCGAAGCGGGCGAACACCGGGGAGCTGTTTTTT. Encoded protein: CASSPKRANTGELFF.

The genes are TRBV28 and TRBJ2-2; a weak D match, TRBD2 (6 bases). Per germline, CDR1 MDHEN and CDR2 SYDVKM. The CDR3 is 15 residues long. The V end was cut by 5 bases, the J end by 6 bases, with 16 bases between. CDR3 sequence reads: CASSPSRGLAGELFF. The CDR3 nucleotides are TGTGCCAGCAGTCCGAGCCGGGGGTTGGCCGGGGAGCTGTTTTTT.

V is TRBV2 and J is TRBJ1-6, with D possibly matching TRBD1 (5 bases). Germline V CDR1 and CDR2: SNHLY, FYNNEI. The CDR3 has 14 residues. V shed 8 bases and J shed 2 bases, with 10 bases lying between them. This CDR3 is CASQRGTYNSPLHF. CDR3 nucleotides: TGTGCCAGCCAAAGGGGCACCTATAATTCACCCCTCCACTTT.

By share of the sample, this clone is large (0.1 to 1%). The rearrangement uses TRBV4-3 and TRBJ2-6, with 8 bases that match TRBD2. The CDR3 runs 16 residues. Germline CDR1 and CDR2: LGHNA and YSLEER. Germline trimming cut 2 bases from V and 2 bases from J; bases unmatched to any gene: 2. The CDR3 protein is CASSQQRGTGANVLTF. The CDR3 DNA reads TGCGCCAGCAGCCAACAGCGGGGGACTGGGGCCAACGTCCTGACTTTC.